These 20 T cell receptor beta chains were sequenced from one sample in a study of OX40 agonist ivuxolimab in advanced cancers. The protocol used for the library was the immunoSEQ multiplex PCR assay. TCRdb provides this immuneACCESS table in a form limited to in-frame rearrangements. Some clones are lacking; in checked studies, under half of them reflect an unresolved V gene, and why the rest are absent is not known. The sample table holds some 26,000 clones, of which around 81% were seen once. The biggest ten clones account for around a quarter of the sample. Sequences were derived from CD4+ or CD8+ T cells sorted from blood, sampled in a trial of the OX40 agonist ivuxolimab. These receptors originate from an adult with an advanced solid tumor such as melanoma, head and neck, liver or kidney cancer.

This clone was seen just once. The V and J genes are TRBV5-6 and TRBJ2-3, with unresolved D. Germline V gene data show CDR1 as SGHDT and CDR2 as YYEEEE. The CDR3 loop spans 13 amino acids. V gave up 4 bases and J gave up 2 bases, with 8 bases separating them. CDR3 residues: CASSRNPTDTQYF. CDR3 bases: TGTGCCAGCAGCAGGAACCCCACAGATACGCAGTATTTT.

V gene TRBV30 combines with J gene TRBJ2-5; 9 bases align to TRBD1. CDR1 is GTSNPN and CDR2 is SVGIG in the germline V gene (reference sequence). After removal of 0 bases from V and 5 bases from J, the junction contained 4 bases not matched to a gene. The CDR3 is 14 residues long. The chain's CDR3 is CAWSVGDRAETQYF. In DNA form, the CDR3 reads TGTGCCTGGAGTGTAGGGGACAGGGCGGAGACCCAGTACTTC.

A note on this clone: At one end, the junction sequence differs from germline, possibly due to a read error. The chain joins TRBV5-4 to TRBJ2-5; no definite D call. The CDR3 is 16 residues long. Per germline, CDR1 SGHNT and CDR2 YYREEE (reference sequence). The CDR3 DNA follows: TGCGCCAGCAGCTTGGATTCTGAAGGCCCGCAAGAGACCCAGTACTTC. This sequence encodes CASSLDSEGPQETQYF.

The J gene is TRBJ1-5, the V gene TRBV28; D remains ambiguous. There are 14 residues in the CDR3. Germline values: CDR1 MDHEN, CDR2 SYDVKM. The ends were cut back, 3 bases at V and 4 bases at J, with 10 bases in the middle. The CDR3 protein is CASSLILGNQPQHF. DNA for the CDR3: TGTGCCAGCAGTTTGATCCTGGGGAATCAGCCCCAGCATTTT.

This chain connects TRBV4-2 to TRBJ2-7; perhaps D is TRBD1 or TRBD2 (7 bases each). This CDR3 has 17 residues. CDR1 and CDR2 from the germline V gene are LGHNA and YNFKEQ. Trimming removed 1 base at V and 4 bases at J, with 20 bases between. The CDR3 DNA is TGTGCCAGCAGCCAAGGAGGCCCAGGGGGACTACTATACGAGCAGTACTTC. Its translation is CASSQGGPGGLLYEQYF.

The CDR3 reads CASSWDLSEQYF. Written as DNA, the CDR3 is TGTGCCAGCAGCTGGGATCTCAGTGAGCAGTACTTC. This chain uses TRBV11-2 with TRBJ2-7; D not resolved. Trimming took off 4 bases at V and 7 bases at J, with 11 bases between the two ends. Germline V gives CDR1 SGHAT, CDR2 FQNNGV. This CDR3 contains 12 residues.

A single count supports this clone. The rearrangement links TRBV6-5 to TRBJ2-5; D is unresolved. CDR3 length: 13 amino acids. Per the germline V gene, CDR1 is MNHEY and CDR2 is SVGAGI. V was clipped by 2 bases and J by 2 bases, with 6 bases between them. CDR3 loop: CASSYEIQETQYF. The CDR3 DNA sequence: TGTGCCAGCAGTTACGAGATTCAAGAGACCCAGTACTTC.

J is TRBJ2-7 and V is TRBV27; perhaps TRBD1 as D (6 bases). The V gene lost 5 bases and the J gene lost 1 base, with 15 bases spanning the gap. The CDR3 loop spans 15 amino acids. Per the germline V gene, CDR1 is MNHEY and CDR2 is SMNVEV (reference sequence). The CDR3 reads CASSPALRGSYEQYF. The CDR3 region has the DNA TGTGCCAGCAGTCCCGCCCTCAGGGGTTCCTACGAGCAGTACTTC.

The chain employs TRBV4-1 and TRBJ2-2; perhaps D is TRBD1 or TRBD2 (5 bases each). The CDR3 loop spans 20 amino acids. Germline V gene data show CDR1 as MGHRA and CDR2 as YSYEKL. Trimming shortened V by 3 bases and J by 0 bases, and 23 bases separated the two germline ends. CDR3 nucleotide sequence: TGCGCCAGCAGCCAGGTCCGTATTGGGACGTCCGACGCGAACACCGGGGAGCTGTTTTTT. The encoded protein is CASSQVRIGTSDANTGELFF.

This clone was recorded once. The chain combines TRBV13 with TRBJ2-1, with 8 bases identical to TRBD1. The CDR3 covers 16 residues. With 5 bases clipped from V and 9 bases from J, the junction kept 15 bases outside the gene matches. Germline assignment: CDR1 PRHDT and CDR2 FYEKMQ (reference sequence). Written as DNA, the CDR3 is TGTGCCAGCAGCCCGAGAGAACAGGGGGGTCGGGGTGAGCAGTTCTTC. It specifies CASSPREQGGRGEQFF. The full variable domain, with the rest looked up from reference TRBV13 and TRBJ2-1, is AAGVIQSPRHLIKEKRETATLKCYPIPRHDTVYWYQQGPGQDPQFLISFYEKMQSDKGSIPDRFSAQQFSDYHSELNMSSLELGDSALYFCASSPREQGGRGEQFFGPGTRLTVL.

To note about this clone: A far bigger clonotype differs at one base, so this is likely a read error. This chain links TRBV20-1 with TRBJ1-5; D not resolved. The end of the DNA fits TRBJ2-3 better, so the J call may be wrong. This CDR3 has 10 amino acids. CDR1 DFQATT and CDR2 SNEGSKA come from the germline V gene (reference sequence). This CDR3 reads CRVRDKPQYF. The CDR3 DNA is TGCAGGGTCCGCGATAAGCCCCAGTATTTT.

This clone was picked up one time. This chain links TRBV2 with TRBJ1-1; 7 nucleotides align to TRBD1. V lost 6 bases, J lost 4 bases, and 5 bases stayed unmatched. Germline V lookup: CDR1 SNHLY, CDR2 FYNNEI. The CDR3 is 13 amino acids. The CDR3 DNA sequence: TGTGCCAGCAGCCGACAGGGCACCACTGAAGCTTTCTTT. This codes for CASSRQGTTEAFF.

The chain joins TRBV14 to TRBJ1-1; weak D call: TRBD1 (5 bases). Looked up from germline, CDR1 is SGHDN and CDR2 is FVKESK. V shed 0 bases and J shed 0 bases, with 8 bases lying between them. This CDR3 contains 15 residues. For the CDR3, the DNA is TGTGCCAGCAGCCAAGAGGAGGGGTTGAACACTGAAGCTTTCTTT. Translation gives CASSQEEGLNTEAFF.

This clone ranks as medium-sized. The chain recombines TRBV11-2 with TRBJ1-5, with a tentative D call TRBD1 (5 bases). Deletions cut 3 bases from V and 7 bases from J, with 16 bases between. Germline V lookup: CDR1 SGHAT, CDR2 FQNNGV. This CDR3 spans 15 amino acids. CDR3 amino acids: CASSFGQGAGQPQHF. CDR3 coding DNA: TGTGCCAGCAGCTTTGGCCAGGGAGCAGGACAGCCCCAGCATTTT.

This clone is medium-sized within its sample. The chain uses TRBV19 and TRBJ2-7; a weak D match, TRBD2 (6 bases). Germline values: CDR1 LNHDA, CDR2 SQIVND (reference sequence). The CDR3 runs to 15 residues. Trimming took off 5 bases at V and 3 bases at J, with 17 bases between the two ends. The CDR3 DNA follows: TGTGCCAGTAGTCCTGCTGGTAGCGGCATCTACGAGCAGTACTTC. Amino acids: CASSPAGSGIYEQYF.

The chain couples TRBV6-6 to TRBJ1-4; D unclear. This CDR3 has 11 residues. Trimming took 6 bases from V and 4 from J, leaving 3 bases between them. The germline gives CDR1 MNHNY, CDR2 SVGAGI (reference sequence). The CDR3 coding sequence is TGTGCCAGCAGCCTTAATGAAAAACTGTTTTTT. Its protein product is CASSLNEKLFF.

The chain carries TRBV7-9 and TRBJ1-5, with unresolved D. V lost 5 bases and J 14 bases, leaving 10 bases between the germline ends. The CDR3 consists of 10 residues. The germline V gene has CDR1 SEHNR and CDR2 FQNEAQ (reference sequence). CDR3 sequence (DNA): TGTGCCAGCAGCCCTTACATGGAGCATTTT. Its translation is CASSPYMEHF.

Concerning this clone: Germline is not matched at one junction end, which may reflect a read error. V usage is TRBV2 and J usage is TRBJ1-6; TRBD1 agrees at 10 bases. The germline V gene has CDR1 SNHLY and CDR2 FYNNEI. This CDR3 spans 14 amino acids. In DNA form, the CDR3 reads TGTGCCAGCGGTGACGGGACAGGGGTCTCACCCCTCCACTTT. As protein: CASGDGTGVSPLHF.

This rearrangement joins TRBV19 to TRBJ2-3, with TRBD2 identical over 7 bases. Unmatched junction bases numbered 8, after V lost 10 bases and J lost 4 bases. Germline V gives CDR1 LNHDA, CDR2 SQIVND (reference sequence). This CDR3 is 13 amino acids long. The CDR3 loop is CATQRSGADTQYF. The CDR3 region has the DNA TGTGCCACCCAGCGGAGCGGGGCAGATACGCAGTATTTT.

The chain uses TRBV27 and TRBJ2-1, with a weak D call TRBD1 (6 bases). Germline-derived CDR1 and CDR2 are MNHEY and SMNVEV (reference sequence). The CDR3 is made up of 13 amino acids. The V and J ends lost 4 bases and 5 bases respectively, with 9 bases between them. CDR3 in DNA: TGTGCCAGCAGTTGGGGGCCAAACAATGAGCAGTTCTTC. The encoded protein is CASSWGPNNEQFF.